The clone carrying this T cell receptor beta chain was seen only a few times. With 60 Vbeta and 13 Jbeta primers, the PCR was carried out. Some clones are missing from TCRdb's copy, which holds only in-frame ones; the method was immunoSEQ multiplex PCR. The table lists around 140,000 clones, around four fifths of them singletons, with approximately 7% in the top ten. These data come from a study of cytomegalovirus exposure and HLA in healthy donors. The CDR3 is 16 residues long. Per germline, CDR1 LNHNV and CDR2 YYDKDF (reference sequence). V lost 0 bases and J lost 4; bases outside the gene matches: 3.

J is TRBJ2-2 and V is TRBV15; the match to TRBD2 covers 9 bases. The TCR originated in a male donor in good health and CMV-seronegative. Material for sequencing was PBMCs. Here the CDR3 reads CATSREWTSVTGELFF. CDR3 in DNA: TGTGCCACCAGCAGAGAGTGGACTAGCGTCACCGGGGAGCTGTTTTTT.